This is a list of T cell receptor beta chains from one sample in a study of T cells in Graves' hyperthyroidism and ophthalmopathy. TCRdb redid the calling of the multiplex PCR reads with MiXCR, one entry per CDR3 protein. This sample has 540,000 or so distinct CDR3 sequences, with more than 45% found just once. Sequenced: peripheral blood or thyroid tissue (not recorded which). Receptors were obtained from an adult woman with Graves' disease, either hyperthyroidism or ophthalmopathy (not recorded which). Both conserved end residues are part of each CDR3. Fields, in order: J gene, V gene, CDR3 protein.

>TRBJ2-7|TRBV9
CASSPRGPEQYF
>TRBJ2-7|TRBV6-1
CASSELGGGPYEQYF
>TRBJ2-7|TRBV4-1
CASSQVGRLAYEQYF
>TRBJ2-5|TRBV5-6
CASTRGGWRQETQYF
>TRBJ2-5|TRBV5-5
CANSFLTDQETQYF
>TRBJ2-5|TRBV6-6
CAIGEPQGQETQYF
>TRBJ2-2|TRBV11-2
CASSYSGTGELFF
>TRBJ1-2|TRBV29-1
CSVDLGQGNGYTF
>TRBJ1-1|TRBV7-9
CASSLDGGNTEAFF
>TRBJ1-4|TRBV2
CASSEGTAVLFF
>TRBJ2-2|TRBV7-8
CASTQLANTGELFF
>TRBJ2-7|TRBV7-6
CASSLFLGQPYEQYF
>TRBJ2-5|TRBV20-1
CSARDGGKETQYF
>TRBJ1-2|TRBV7-9
CASSIDGTDYGYTF
>TRBJ1-1|TRBV11-1
CASSFGGGNTEAFF
>TRBJ2-5|TRBV7-2
CASSLGRQLQETQYF
>TRBJ2-5|TRBV28
CAIAGGIRETQYF
>TRBJ2-5|TRBV10-3
CAISELVESSETQYF
>TRBJ2-7|TRBV5-1
CASSLFVGASGSNEQYF
>TRBJ1-2|TRBV7-2
CASSSSIPHGYTF
>TRBJ1-1|TRBV29-1
CSVSEGSREAFF
>TRBJ2-5|TRBV30
CAWMAWGQETQYF
>TRBJ1-5|TRBV12-3/TRBV12-4
CASRRRGVDQPQHF
>TRBJ1-1|TRBV5-1
CASSLENRETEAFF
>TRBJ2-7|TRBV2
CASSLRGEYF
>TRBJ1-1|TRBV20-1
CSAFDREFWNTEAFF
>TRBJ2-5|TRBV10-2
CASSESREGLGQTQYF
>TRBJ2-5|TRBV10-1
CASSESSGMMETQYF
>TRBJ1-4|TRBV4-1
CASSHTGVEGFTTNEKLFF
>TRBJ1-2|TRBV12-3/TRBV12-4
CASSFQGSPEGYTF
>TRBJ2-5|TRBV7-3
CASSLDRPKETQYF
>TRBJ1-1|TRBV20-1
CSARGDRAFSEAFF
>TRBJ1-1|TRBV24-1
CATSDLQGTRAFF
>TRBJ1-1|TRBV20-1
CSARVRDTEAFF
>TRBJ2-7|TRBV28
CASSLGLGSTYEQYF
>TRBJ2-2|TRBV12-3/TRBV12-4
CASSNSGKTGELFF
>TRBJ1-1|TRBV12-3/TRBV12-4
CASRQQQNTEAFF
>TRBJ1-4|TRBV11-2
CASMRTGIGLEEKLFF
>TRBJ1-1|TRBV7-2
CASSLARQNTEAFF
>TRBJ2-7|TRBV29-1
CSVETGQLSSYEQYF
>TRBJ1-2|TRBV12-3/TRBV12-4
CASSWPGQPNYGYTF